The entry below gives a single TCR beta chain sequence along with its context. These data are taken from a study of blood T cell repertoires in COVID-19. Study in general: Sites in the United States, Italy and Spain provided acute and convalescent COVID-19 samples.

Data came from immunoSEQ multiplex PCR; TCRdb stores just in-frame clones and leaves some out. The sample yields a few hundred thousand clones, 85% seen once. The receptor's source is a woman under 30 with acute or convalescent COVID-19. The sample taken for sequencing was peripheral blood.

The CDR3 coding sequence is TGTGCCAGCAGCCAACTCACCTACGAGCAGTACTTC. Translating gives CASSQLTYEQYF. The chain employs TRBV7-9 and TRBJ2-7; D not resolved. V lost 5 bases and J lost 2, with 7 bases in between. The V gene's germline CDR1 is SEHNR and CDR2 FQNEAQ (reference sequence). The CDR3 contains 12 residues.